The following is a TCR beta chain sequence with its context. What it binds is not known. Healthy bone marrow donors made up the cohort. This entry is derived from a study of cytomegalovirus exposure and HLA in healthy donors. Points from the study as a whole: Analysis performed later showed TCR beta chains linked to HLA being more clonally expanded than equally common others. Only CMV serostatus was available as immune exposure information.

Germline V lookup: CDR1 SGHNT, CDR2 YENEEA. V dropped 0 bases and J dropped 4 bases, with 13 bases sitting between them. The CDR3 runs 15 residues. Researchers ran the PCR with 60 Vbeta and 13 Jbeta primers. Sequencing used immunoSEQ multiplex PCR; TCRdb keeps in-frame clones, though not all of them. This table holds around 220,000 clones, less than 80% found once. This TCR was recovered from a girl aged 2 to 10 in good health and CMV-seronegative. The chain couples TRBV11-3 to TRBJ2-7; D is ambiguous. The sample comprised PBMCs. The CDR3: CASSLEGNGNYEQYF. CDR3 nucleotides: TGTGCCAGCAGCTTAGAGGGCAACGGAAATTACGAGCAGTACTTC.